The 22 T cell receptor beta chains below come from one sample, sequenced in a study of blood T cells in healthy people across ages. A second PCR, run for about 6 to 11 cycles, used a sample-barcoded 5' primer plus a J-beta primer mix. Each CDR3 protein gets one entry after TCRdb re-called the 5' RACE reads with MiXCR. The repertoire holds 550,000 to 800,000 distinct CDR3 sequences, with around 21% as singletons. Sequencing used blood. The receptors come from a man between 65 and 80 years old in good health.

This clonotype was counted a few times. The J gene is TRBJ2-3, the V gene TRBV10-3, with 13 bases lining up with TRBD2. With 5 bases clipped from V and 6 bases from J, the junction kept 5 bases outside the gene matches. The germline V gene encodes CDR1 ENHRY and CDR2 SYGVKD. This CDR3 is built from 15 residues. The CDR3 reads CAISLGLAGPDTQYF. The DNA of the CDR3 is TGTGCCATCAGTCTGGGACTAGCGGGACCCGATACGCAGTATTTT.

There are a few counts of this clonotype. The chain links TRBV20-1 to TRBJ2-5; D may be TRBD1 (5 bases). The CDR3 spans 13 residues. Germline loops: CDR1 DFQATT, CDR2 SNEGSKA (reference sequence). Trimming took 2 bases from V and 5 from J, leaving 12 bases between them. DNA of the CDR3: TGCAGTGCTAGAATAGGGAAGGGGGAGACCCAGTACTTC. It translates to CSARIGKGETQYF.

The chain combines TRBV27 with TRBJ2-5; 7 bases are a match to TRBD2. The DNA end favors TRBJ2-7, so the J call may be wrong. This CDR3 is built from 14 residues. The germline V gene has CDR1 MNHEY and CDR2 SMNVEV (reference sequence). In DNA, the CDR3 is TGTGCCAGCAGTTTATTGGGCGGGGAGGGCGAGCAGTACTTC. This sequence encodes CASSLLGGEGEQYF.

The chain has TRBV20-1 and TRBJ2-5; D gene ambiguous. The J call may be in error: the DNA end matches TRBJ2-7 better. CDR1 DFQATT and CDR2 SNEGSKA come from the germline V gene (reference sequence). The CDR3 covers 13 residues. CDR3 coding DNA: TGCAGTGCTATGCGGAATAAGGACTACGAGCAGTACTTC. The encoded protein is CSAMRNKDYEQYF.

The CDR3 DNA sequence: TGTGCCAGCAGCTTTTCGGACAGGGGGCCCTACGAGCAGTACTTC. Translated: CASSFSDRGPYEQYF. The gene calls are TRBV7-9 and TRBJ2-7, with 11 positions matching TRBD1. This CDR3 spans 15 amino acids. V lost 3 bases to trimming and J lost 2 bases; unmatched junction nucleotides: 3. Germline CDR1 reads SEHNR; CDR2 reads FQNEAQ (reference sequence).

This clonotype showed up just a few times. The rearrangement uses TRBV3-1 and TRBJ2-5; D assignment may be TRBD1 or TRBD2 (5 bases each). V was cut by 0 bases and J by 9 bases, with 17 bases left in between. Germline values: CDR1 LGHDT, CDR2 YNNKEL (reference sequence). This CDR3 spans 15 amino acids. CDR3 loop: CASSQDSRQTGAQYF. The CDR3 DNA follows: TGTGCCAGCAGCCAAGATAGTCGACAGACCGGGGCCCAGTACTTC.

Turning to this clonotype: Germline is not matched at one junction end, which may reflect a read error. The genes are TRBV2 and TRBJ2-7; 9 positions match TRBD1. The germline gives CDR1 SNHLY, CDR2 FYNNEI. The CDR3 extends over 15 amino acids. The CDR3 bases are TGTGCCGGCAGTTCGGGACAGGGCGGCATCTACGAGCAGTACTTC. Its protein product is CAGSSGQGGIYEQYF.

CDR3 bases: TGTGCCTGGAGTGTACGGAGAAGTAATGAAAAACTGTTTTTT. Its translation is CAWSVRRSNEKLFF. V gene TRBV30 combines with J gene TRBJ1-4, with D unresolved. Germline V gene sequence: CDR1 GTSNPN, CDR2 SVGIG (reference sequence). The CDR3 covers 14 residues. V was shortened by 0 bases and J by 4 bases, with 9 bases between the two germline ends.

This clonotype was recorded a few times. The chain links TRBV6-5 to TRBJ2-7; no firm D call. The V end lost 2 bases, the J end lost 1 base, and 9 bases lay between the germline ends. Germline CDR1 MNHEY, CDR2 SVGAGI. The CDR3 length is 14 residues. CDR3 sequence reads: CASSYDHKSYEQYF. For the CDR3, the DNA is TGTGCCAGCAGTTACGACCACAAATCCTACGAGCAGTACTTC.

This clonotype has a handful of counts. The V gene is TRBV7-9, the J gene TRBJ2-2; 10 positions match TRBD2. Germline CDR1 and CDR2: SEHNR and FQNEAQ (reference sequence). The CDR3 consists of 16 residues. The trim removed 5 bases at V and 1 base at J, leaving 4 bases unmatched. CDR3 residues: CASSRRTSGNTGELFF. The CDR3 DNA is TGTGCCAGCAGCCGACGGACTAGCGGGAACACCGGGGAGCTGTTTTTT.

V usage is TRBV6-6 and J usage is TRBJ1-1, with a tentative D call TRBD1 (6 bases). Looked up from germline, CDR1 is MNHNY and CDR2 is SVGAGI (reference sequence). Trimming shortened V by 4 bases and J by 6 bases, and 15 bases separated the two germline ends. The CDR3 is 14 amino acids. Here the CDR3 reads CASSSQTGRAEAFF. CDR3 in DNA: TGTGCCAGCAGTTCCCAAACAGGGAGGGCTGAAGCTTTCTTT.

The CDR3 DNA is TGTGCCAGCAGCCCCCTCACGACTAATGAGCAGTTCTTC. Residues: CASSPLTTNEQFF. The rearrangement links TRBV3-1 to TRBJ2-1; no firm D call. The CDR3 has 13 amino acids. Germline V lookup: CDR1 LGHDT, CDR2 YNNKEL (reference sequence). The V end lost 4 bases, the J end lost 7 bases, and 11 bases lay between the germline ends.

This clonotype was found many times. The rearrangement uses TRBV7-2 and TRBJ2-1; D unresolved. Trimming shortened V by 1 base and J by 3 bases, and 10 bases separated the two germline ends. This CDR3 contains 15 residues. In germline, CDR1 is SGHTA, CDR2 FQGNSA. The CDR3 loop is CASSLDWTDYNEQFF. The CDR3 DNA is TGTGCCAGCAGCTTAGATTGGACCGACTACAATGAGCAGTTCTTC.

This clonotype appeared many times. The V and J genes are TRBV10-3 and TRBJ2-1; D remains ambiguous. The germline gives CDR1 ENHRY, CDR2 SYGVKD. V shed 3 bases and J shed 4 bases, with 10 bases lying between them. There are 14 residues in the CDR3. This CDR3 is CAISDAMKYNEQFF. For the CDR3, the DNA is TGTGCCATCAGTGACGCCATGAAGTACAATGAGCAGTTCTTC.

In its sample, this clonotype was seen a few times. The chain employs TRBV20-1 and TRBJ2-1, with D uncertain. Germline V CDR1 and CDR2: DFQATT, SNEGSKA (reference sequence). The CDR3 is 11 amino acids. Trimming removed 6 bases at V and 6 bases at J, with 9 bases between. DNA for the CDR3: TGCAGTGCCCTATTAGGCAATGAGCAGTTCTTC. Its translation: CSALLGNEQFF.

With regard to this clonotype: A junction end diverges from the germline sequence, so it may reflect a read error. V and J are TRBV20-1 and TRBJ2-7; D might be TRBD1 or TRBD2, each matching 5 bases. The CDR3 runs to 14 residues. From germline, CDR1 is DFQATT and CDR2 SNEGSKA (reference sequence). CDR3 loop: CSTRVRGASYEQYF. CDR3 DNA: TGCAGTACTAGAGTTAGAGGGGCTTCCTACGAGCAGTACTTC.

The chain carries TRBV5-1 and TRBJ2-7; 7 nucleotides line up with TRBD1. Germline CDR1 reads SGHRS; CDR2 reads YFSETQ. V lost 6 bases, J lost 3 bases, and 9 bases stayed unmatched. This CDR3 has 14 residues. DNA of the CDR3: TGCGCCAGCATGAGATGGGCAGGGGGCTACGAGCAGTACTTC. Amino acid sequence: CASMRWAGGYEQYF. Together with reference TRBV5-1 and TRBJ2-7, the CDR3 gives the full variable domain: KAGVTQTPRYLIKTRGQQVTLSCSPISGHRSVSWYQQTPGQGLQFLFEYFSETQRNKGNFPGRFSGRQFSNSRSEMNVSTLELGDSALYLCASMRWAGGYEQYFGPGTRLTVT.

The chain has TRBV20-1 and TRBJ2-3; D is undetermined. V was cut by 1 base and J by 1 base, with 9 bases left in between. This CDR3 comprises 14 residues. Germline V gives CDR1 DFQATT, CDR2 SNEGSKA (reference sequence). In nucleotides, the CDR3 is TGCAGTGCTAGAGGTCCTCCTCGCACAGATACGCAGTATTTT. Translated: CSARGPPRTDTQYF.

This clonotype was counted many times. V gene TRBV12-3 or TRBV12-4 combines with J gene TRBJ2-7; D might be TRBD2 (6 bases). The CDR3 contains 13 residues. Trimming left V 6 bases short and J 1 base short, with 10 bases between. The DNA for the CDR3 is TGTGCCAGCAGCCATAGCGGTTCCTACGAGCAGTACTTC. Its translation is CASSHSGSYEQYF.

In this sample, this clonotype turned up many times. The chain combines TRBV28 with TRBJ2-7; D possibly matches TRBD1 or TRBD2 (6 bases each). Trimming stripped 6 bases from V and 0 bases from J, with 12 bases between. The germline V gene has CDR1 MDHEN and CDR2 SYDVKM. CDR3 length equals 14 residues. In nucleotides, the CDR3 is TGTGCCAGCAGCAAGGGGGGAAGCTCCTACGAGCAGTACTTC. This translates into CASSKGGSSYEQYF.

The chain recombines TRBV5-5 with TRBJ2-5; perhaps TRBD1 as D (6 bases). Germline assignment: CDR1 SGHKS and CDR2 YYEKEE (reference sequence). Between the trimmed V and J ends, which lost 3 bases and 5 bases, there was a span of 17 bases. There are 15 residues in the CDR3. CDR3 loop: CASSYGLGGWETQYF. For the CDR3, the DNA is TGTGCCAGCAGCTACGGGCTAGGGGGATGGGAGACCCAGTACTTC.

The CDR3 DNA reads as TGTGCCAGCAGCACTTATATCTACGAGCAGTACTTC. Amino acids: CASSTYIYEQYF. V and J are TRBV3-1 and TRBJ2-7, with D uncertain. Germline V gene sequence: CDR1 LGHDT, CDR2 YNNKEL (reference sequence). CDR3 size: 12 residues. Deletions cut 5 bases from V and 3 bases from J, with 8 bases between.